Below, 27 T cell receptor beta chains from the same sample are listed, as sequenced in a study of blood T cell repertoires in COVID-19. Sequenced by immunoSEQ multiplex PCR; TCRdb stores in-frame clones only, minus some. The sample includes roughly 84,000 clones, roughly 78% of them seen just once. The sequencing sample was made of peripheral blood. The receptors were gathered from a man in his fifties or sixties with COVID-19, enrolled during active disease.

This chain joins TRBV18 and TRBJ1-1, with D uncertain. The CDR3 extends over 13 amino acids. V was shortened by 5 bases and J by 3 bases, with 10 bases between the two germline ends. CDR1 and CDR2 from the germline V gene are KGHSH and LQKENI. In DNA form, the CDR3 reads TGTGCCAGCTCAGACGGGAGTCACACTGAAGCTTTCTTT. Encoded protein: CASSDGSHTEAFF.

The chain combines TRBV20-1 with TRBJ2-1; 10 bases align to TRBD2. The CDR3 covers 13 residues. The germline V gene encodes CDR1 DFQATT and CDR2 SNEGSKA (reference sequence). V lost 3 bases and J lost 10; bases outside the gene matches: 6. CDR3 bases: TGCAGTGCTAGTCGTCCTAGCGGGGGAGAGCAGTTCTTC. It specifies CSASRPSGGEQFF.

This clone was picked up a small number of times. V gene TRBV5-1 combines with J gene TRBJ2-2; 7 nucleotides align to TRBD1. The CDR3 has 15 amino acids. The J segment lost 7 bases and the V segment lost 0 bases, leaving 6 bases of the junction unmatched. Germline-derived CDR1 and CDR2 are SGHRS and YFSETQ. The CDR3 loop reads CASSLGGGDGGELFF. Written as DNA, the CDR3 is TGCGCCAGCAGCTTGGGAGGGGGCGACGGCGGGGAGCTGTTTTTT.

As regards this clone: Its ends do not fully match the called genes, so a read error is possible. The chain links TRBV7-9 to TRBJ1-2; 8 bases fit TRBD1. Germline loops: CDR1 SEHNR, CDR2 FQNEAQ (reference sequence). The CDR3 totals 11 residues. CDR3 nucleotides: TGTGCCAGCAGCTCCTTTGAGACAGGGGCCTTC. This encodes CASSSFETGAF.

The chain is built from TRBV7-9 and TRBJ2-3, with 7 bases aligning to TRBD2. V lost 2 bases and J lost 4; bases outside the gene matches: 6. Germline V lookup: CDR1 SEHNR, CDR2 FQNEAQ (reference sequence). The CDR3 has 15 residues. The chain's CDR3 is CASSLRGGRADTQYF. CDR3 nucleotides: TGTGCCAGCAGCTTAAGAGGTGGGAGGGCAGATACGCAGTATTTT.

The genes are TRBV6-4 and TRBJ2-5; possibly TRBD2 for D (5 bases). The V end lost 4 bases, the J end lost 3 bases, and 24 bases lay between the germline ends. This CDR3 has 18 amino acids. Germline CDR1 and CDR2: MRHNA and SNTAGT. The CDR3 DNA follows: TGTGCCAGCAGTGGGGTTCTACTAGGTCGGAACGGAAAAGAGACCCAGTACTTC. Translating gives CASSGVLLGRNGKETQYF.

This clone occurred once. The CDR3 sequence: CASSVAAGGSTDTQYF. The DNA of the CDR3 is TGTGCCAGCAGCGTAGCTGCGGGAGGAAGCACAGATACGCAGTATTTT. J is TRBJ2-3 and V is TRBV9; 8 bases are shared with TRBD2. V shed 0 bases, J shed 0 bases, and the junction held 3 bases outside the gene matches. CDR3 length equals 16 residues. CDR1 is SGDLS, CDR2 YYNGEE, per germline.

CDR3 DNA sequence: TGCGCCAGCAGCCAAGCCGGGAGTTTGAGATACGAGCAGTACTTC. Its translation: CASSQAGSLRYEQYF. V usage is TRBV4-3 and J usage is TRBJ2-7; D is perhaps TRBD2 (6 bases). The CDR3 sequence is 15 residues long. Trimming took off 1 base at V and 4 bases at J, with 14 bases between the two ends. Per the germline V gene, CDR1 is LGHNA and CDR2 is YSLEER.

The sample holds one count of this clone. V and J are TRBV4-3 and TRBJ2-4; weak D call: TRBD2 (6 bases). CDR1 is LGHNA, CDR2 YSLEER, per germline. V was clipped by 5 bases and J by 1 base, with 12 bases between them. This CDR3 is built from 15 residues. CDR3 nucleotide sequence: TGCGCCAGCAGCTTTATTGGAGGGGCCAAAAACATTCAGTACTTC. As protein: CASSFIGGAKNIQYF.

This sequence joins TRBV2 and TRBJ2-7; 9 positions agree with TRBD1. CDR3 length: 12 amino acids. Per the germline V gene, CDR1 is SNHLY and CDR2 is FYNNEI. V was pared by 10 bases and J by 2 bases, with 3 bases of the junction left unmatched. The CDR3 nucleotides are TGTGCCACCAGACAGGGGGCCTACGAGCAGTACTTC. Amino acid sequence: CATRQGAYEQYF.

The chain is built from TRBV21-1 and TRBJ1-2; TRBD1 reflects the table's D call only, with no check against the DNA. TRBV21-1 is classified as a pseudogene. This CDR3 has 14 residues. CDR3 sequence (DNA): TGTGCCAGCAGATCCAGGTGGGCAAACTATGGCTACACCTTC. Residues: CASRSRWANYGYTF.

The chain joins TRBV6-5 to TRBJ1-6; D gene unclear. The germline CDR1 and CDR2 sequences are MNHEY and SVGAGI. This CDR3 is 12 amino acids long. The V end lost 11 bases, the J end lost 13 bases, and 18 bases lay between the germline ends. The CDR3 protein is CAAHSLFMPLHF. As DNA, the CDR3 is TGTGCCGCGCATTCACTGTTTATGCCCCTCCACTTT.

The rearrangement uses TRBV5-6 and TRBJ1-5, with D perhaps TRBD1 (6 bases). CDR1 SGHDT and CDR2 YYEEEE come from the germline V gene. The CDR3 loop spans 13 amino acids. The V and J ends lost 4 bases and 6 bases respectively, with 11 bases between them. The DNA for the CDR3 is TGTGCCAGCAGCAGGACAGCGAGTCAGCCCCAGCATTTT. Translation: CASSRTASQPQHF.

The rearrangement joins TRBV2 to TRBJ2-3; TRBD2 matches 14 bases. The CDR3 is made up of 16 amino acids. The V segment lost 1 base and the J segment 6 bases; nucleotides outside the gene matches: 3. Germline lookup yields CDR1 SNHLY and CDR2 FYNNEI. The CDR3 bases are TGTGCCAGCAGTGAAGGACTAGCGGGAGGGGGCGATACGCAGTATTTT. Its protein product is CASSEGLAGGGDTQYF.

Note on this clone: One junction end disagrees with the germline gene, perhaps due to a read error. The chain combines TRBV7-7 with TRBJ2-5; no clear D gene. The CDR3 has 11 amino acids. Germline V lookup: CDR1 SSHAT, CDR2 FNYEAQ (reference sequence). The CDR3 reads CASSSGETQYF. The CDR3 DNA sequence: TGTGCTAGCAGCTCGGGAGAGACCCAGTACTTC.

The chain links TRBV6-1 to TRBJ2-7; D not certain. Germline loops: CDR1 MNHNS, CDR2 SASEGT. V lost 2 bases, J lost 3 bases, and 11 bases lay in between. There are 14 residues in the CDR3. DNA for the CDR3: TGTGCCAGCAGTGAATATGGCCCTTTCTACGAGCAGTACTTC. Its protein is CASSEYGPFYEQYF.

In DNA form, the CDR3 reads TGTGCCAGCAGCCAAGAATGGCGGTCCTCCTACGAGCAGTACTTC. Amino acids: CASSQEWRSSYEQYF. V gene TRBV3-1 (or the pseudogene TRBV3-2) combines with J gene TRBJ2-7; the D is unclear. Germline CDR1 reads LGHDT; CDR2 reads YNNKEL (reference sequence). Trimming removed 0 bases from V and 0 bases from J, with 9 bases in between. This CDR3 has 15 residues.

This clone has a count of ten or more. This chain links TRBV21-1 with TRBJ2-5; the DNA was not compared with TRBD2, the D call given in the table. TRBV21-1 is a pseudogene. The CDR3 consists of 13 residues. The CDR3 bases are TGTGCCAGCAGCAAAGTAACGGGGGAGACCCAGTACTTC. Protein sequence: CASSKVTGETQYF.

This chain connects TRBV5-1 to TRBJ1-1; D is perhaps TRBD1 (5 bases). The germline CDR1 and CDR2 sequences are SGHRS and YFSETQ. V lost 3 bases to trimming and J lost 4 bases, with 13 bases between them. CDR3 length: 14 amino acids. CDR3 DNA sequence: TGCGCCAGCAGCTCCGGCGCGGGGGGCACTGAAGCTTTCTTT. It translates to CASSSGAGGTEAFF.

This clone was seen at least ten times. The rearrangement uses TRBV11-3 and TRBJ2-2, with 7 bases identical to TRBD1. Germline CDR1 reads SGHNT; CDR2 reads YENEEA. V lost 5 bases, J lost 4 bases, and 7 bases stayed unmatched. There are 15 residues in the CDR3. CDR3 in amino acids: CASSERQGSTGELFF. The DNA of the CDR3 is TGTGCCAGCAGCGAGAGACAGGGTTCCACCGGGGAGCTGTTTTTT.

V usage is TRBV27 and J usage is TRBJ1-1, with D maybe TRBD1 (5 bases). The CDR3 covers 13 residues. Germline V CDR1 and CDR2: MNHEY, SMNVEV (reference sequence). With 7 bases removed from V and 11 bases from J, the gap between germline ends came to 20 bases. CDR3 sequence reads: CASNLRGEGRAFF. DNA for the CDR3: TGTGCCAGCAACCTTAGGGGAGAGGGGAGGGCTTTCTTT.

CDR3: CASSLVVGDREYEQYF. DNA of the CDR3: TGTGCCAGCAGCTTAGTGGTCGGGGACAGGGAGTACGAGCAGTACTTC. The V gene is TRBV11-1, the J gene TRBJ2-7; 9 bases fit TRBD1. With 1 base clipped from V and 4 bases from J, the junction kept 8 bases outside the gene matches. The V gene's germline CDR1 is SGHAT and CDR2 FQDESV (reference sequence). The CDR3 length is 16 residues.

This chain joins TRBV7-2 and TRBJ1-1, with TRBD1 matching over 7 bases. The CDR3 is made up of 12 amino acids. Per the germline V gene, CDR1 is SGHTA and CDR2 is FQGNSA. The V segment lost 5 bases and the J segment 11 bases; nucleotides outside the gene matches: 8. The CDR3 protein is CASSRGQSGAFF. The CDR3 nucleotides read TGTGCCAGCAGCCGGGGACAGTCCGGGGCTTTCTTT.

J is TRBJ2-7 and V is TRBV10-2, with D hard to call. In germline, CDR1 is WSHSY, CDR2 SAAADI. Trimming took off 3 bases at V and 3 bases at J, with 12 bases between the two ends. The CDR3 runs to 14 residues. In DNA form, the CDR3 reads TGCGCCAGCAGTGACCGCCCACAGAGCTACGAGCAGTACTTC. Protein: CASSDRPQSYEQYF.

The chain has TRBV6-6 and TRBJ1-2; TRBD1 is a possible D gene (6 bases). V was pared by 6 bases and J by 4 bases, with 12 bases between. This CDR3 has 13 residues. Germline V gene sequence: CDR1 MNHNY, CDR2 SVGAGI (reference sequence). The CDR3 DNA is TGTGCCAGCAGGCCTCAGGGGATCTATGGCTACACCTTC. This encodes CASRPQGIYGYTF.

Notes on this clone: Other DNA sequences in this sample translate to the same CDR3. This chain joins TRBV19 and TRBJ2-7, with TRBD1 identical over 9 bases. The V segment lost 4 bases and the J segment 3 bases; nucleotides outside the gene matches: 7. Germline V gives CDR1 LNHDA, CDR2 SQIVND (reference sequence). The CDR3 is made up of 15 amino acids. The CDR3 region is CASSTRRDRDYEQYF. The CDR3 nucleotides are TGTGCCAGTAGTACCCGCCGGGACAGGGACTACGAGCAGTACTTC.

The gene calls are TRBV2 and TRBJ1-4; 7 bases are shared with TRBD1. Germline trimming cut 5 bases from V and 7 bases from J; bases unmatched to any gene: 13. Looked up from germline, CDR1 is SNHLY and CDR2 is FYNNEI. The CDR3 is made up of 16 amino acids. DNA of the CDR3: TGTGCCAGCAGTCGGGACAGCATAGACCTGGGTGAAAAACTGTTTTTT. It yields the protein CASSRDSIDLGEKLFF.